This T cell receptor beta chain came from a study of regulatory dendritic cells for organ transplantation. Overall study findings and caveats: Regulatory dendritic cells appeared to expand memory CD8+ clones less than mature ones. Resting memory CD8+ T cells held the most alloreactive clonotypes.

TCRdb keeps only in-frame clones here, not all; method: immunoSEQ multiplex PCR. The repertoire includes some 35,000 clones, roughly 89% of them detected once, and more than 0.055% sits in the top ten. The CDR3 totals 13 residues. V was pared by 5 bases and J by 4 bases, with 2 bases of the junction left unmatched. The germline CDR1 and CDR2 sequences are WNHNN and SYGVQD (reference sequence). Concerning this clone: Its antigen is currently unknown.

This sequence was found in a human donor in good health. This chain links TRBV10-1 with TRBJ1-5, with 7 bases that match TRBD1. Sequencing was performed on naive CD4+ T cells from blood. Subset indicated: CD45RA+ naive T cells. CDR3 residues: CASSQGVNQPQHF. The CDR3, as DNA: TGCGCCAGCAGTCAGGGGGTTAATCAGCCCCAGCATTTT.